These 19 T cell receptor beta chains share one sample of origin, sequenced in a study of T cell responses to AZD1222 COVID-19 vaccine. Repertoires were generated with immunoSEQ multiplex PCR, while TCRdb's copy carries only in-frame clones and drops some. The sample lists tens of thousands of clones; 80% to 90% were seen once. The starting material was peripheral blood, obtained on day 0 of AZD1222 vaccination. These receptors were obtained from an adult in good health.

This sequence joins TRBV3-1 (or the pseudogene TRBV3-2) and TRBJ2-7; D remains ambiguous. V lost 1 base and J lost 3, with 7 bases in between. Germline CDR1 reads LGHDT; CDR2 reads YNNKEL (reference sequence). This CDR3 is 13 amino acids long. The CDR3 DNA follows: TGTGCCAGCAGCCAAGTCTCCTTCTACGAGCAGTACTTC. This encodes CASSQVSFYEQYF.

The rearrangement joins TRBV3-1 (or the pseudogene TRBV3-2) to TRBJ1-1; D gene uncertain. Per the germline V gene, CDR1 is LGHDT and CDR2 is YNNKEL (reference sequence). The CDR3 spans 12 residues. Trimming took off 3 bases at V and 3 bases at J, with 5 bases between the two ends. The CDR3 sequence: CASSQQYTEAFF. CDR3 coding DNA: TGTGCCAGCAGCCAGCAATACACTGAAGCTTTCTTT.

V and J are TRBV6-6 and TRBJ2-7, with TRBD2 as a possible D gene (6 bases). Germline V CDR1 and CDR2: MNHNY, SVGAGI (reference sequence). Trimming took off 5 bases at V and 2 bases at J, with 13 bases between the two ends. This CDR3 contains 14 residues. Here the CDR3 DNA reads TGTGCCAGCAGTAAGCTGGAGGGACCCTACGAGCAGTACTTC. Protein sequence: CASSKLEGPYEQYF.

This clone was observed once. The CDR3 region has the DNA TGTGCCAGCAGCCAAGAACCGGGGGGATCTTACGAGCAGTACTTC. This encodes CASSQEPGGSYEQYF. The V and J genes are TRBV3-1 (or the pseudogene TRBV3-2) and TRBJ2-7; TRBD2 matches at 7 bases. J lost 4 bases, V lost 0 bases, and 6 bases had no gene match. Germline loops: CDR1 LGHDT, CDR2 YNNKEL (reference sequence). This CDR3 has 15 amino acids.

J is TRBJ1-2 and V is TRBV18, with 9 bases lining up with TRBD1. The CDR3 covers 14 residues. Losses at the gene ends were 3 bases for V and 8 bases for J; bases not matched to a gene: 7. Germline V gene lookup returns CDR1 KGHSH and CDR2 LQKENI. CDR3 loop: CASSPGTGHFGYTF. The CDR3 DNA sequence: TGTGCCAGCTCACCTGGGACAGGGCACTTCGGCTACACCTTC.

The chain's CDR3 is CASSQDAGARELFF. CDR3 in DNA: TGCGCCAGCAGCCAAGACGCGGGAGCGAGGGAGCTGTTTTTT. The chain couples TRBV4-1 to TRBJ2-2; the match to TRBD2 covers 7 bases. This CDR3 region has 14 residues. Germline CDR1 reads MGHRA; CDR2 reads YSYEKL. With 0 bases clipped from V and 9 bases from J, the junction kept 4 bases outside the gene matches.

V gene TRBV18 combines with J gene TRBJ1-1; D is unclear. The V end was cut by 3 bases, the J end by 0 bases, with 17 bases between. The CDR3 covers 17 residues. Germline V lookup: CDR1 KGHSH, CDR2 LQKENI. In nucleotides, the CDR3 is TGTGCCAGCTCACCCATCCAGGCGGAAACCTTGAACACTGAAGCTTTCTTT. It translates to CASSPIQAETLNTEAFF.

The chain employs TRBV11-1 and TRBJ2-7; 8 bases match TRBD1. Trimming took 6 bases from V and 3 from J; bases not matched to a gene: 4. This CDR3 is 13 amino acids long. Germline CDR1 is SGHAT and CDR2 is FQDESV (reference sequence). The CDR3 is CASSKDRGYEQYF. The CDR3, as DNA: TGTGCCAGCAGTAAAGACAGGGGCTACGAGCAGTACTTC.

V is TRBV14 and J is TRBJ1-1, with D tentatively TRBD1 (5 bases). The germline V gene encodes CDR1 SGHDN and CDR2 FVKESK. CDR3 length equals 14 residues. V dropped 0 bases and J dropped 5 bases, with 10 bases sitting between them. The chain's CDR3 is CASSQDRTLTEAFF. The CDR3, as DNA: TGTGCCAGCAGCCAAGATAGGACATTGACTGAAGCTTTCTTT. Looking up the rest from reference TRBV14 and TRBJ1-1 gives the full variable domain: EAGVTQFPSHSVIEKGQTVTLRCDPISGHDNLYWYRRVMGKEIKFLLHFVKESKQDESGMPNNRFLAERTGGTYSTLKVQPAELEDSGVYFCASSQDRTLTEAFFGQGTRLTVV.

The V call is TRBV18, the J call TRBJ1-1, with 8 bases fitting TRBD1. Germline assignment: CDR1 KGHSH and CDR2 LQKENI. The CDR3 sequence is 13 residues long. The V and J ends lost 3 bases and 4 bases, in that order; junction bases with no gene match: 1. The CDR3 sequence: CASSPTGATEAFF. The CDR3 nucleotides read TGTGCCAGCTCACCGACAGGGGCCACTGAAGCTTTCTTT.

In DNA, the CDR3 is TGTGCCAGCTCCCTCGGACAGAATAATGAAGCTTTCTTT. Its protein product is CASSLGQNNEAFF. The chain joins TRBV18 to TRBJ1-1; TRBD1 might be the D (6 bases). The CDR3 loop spans 13 amino acids. Germline assignment: CDR1 KGHSH and CDR2 LQKENI. The germline V and J ends were trimmed by 6 bases and 7 bases, with 15 bases remaining between them.

V usage is TRBV2 and J usage is TRBJ1-3, with 7 nucleotides matching TRBD1. Germline lookup yields CDR1 SNHLY and CDR2 FYNNEI. V gave up 5 bases and J gave up 4 bases; unmatched junction bases: 8. The CDR3 runs to 15 residues. The CDR3 protein is CASSWRGPPGNTIYF. The CDR3 nucleotides read TGTGCCAGCAGTTGGAGGGGGCCCCCGGGAAACACCATATATTTT.

The chain couples TRBV5-1 to TRBJ1-1, with D uncertain. There are 14 residues in the CDR3. V was shortened by 0 bases and J by 0 bases, with 6 bases between the two germline ends. Germline CDR1 is SGHRS and CDR2 is YFSETQ. This CDR3 reads CASSLGRLNTEAFF. The CDR3 DNA is TGCGCCAGCAGCTTGGGACGGCTGAACACTGAAGCTTTCTTT.

This chain joins TRBV11-1 and TRBJ2-7; D is perhaps TRBD1 (6 bases). The CDR3 is made up of 13 amino acids. Germline V lookup: CDR1 SGHAT, CDR2 FQDESV (reference sequence). Between the trimmed V and J ends, which lost 3 bases and 3 bases, there was a span of 9 bases. This CDR3 reads CASSLGAIYEQYF. CDR3 bases: TGTGCCAGCAGCTTGGGGGCGATCTACGAGCAGTACTTC.

The genes are TRBV2 and TRBJ1-2; 7 positions match TRBD1. This CDR3 is built from 12 residues. Germline V gives CDR1 SNHLY, CDR2 FYNNEI. The V and J ends lost 4 bases and 8 bases, in that order; junction bases with no gene match: 4. In nucleotides, the CDR3 is TGTGCCAGCAGTGCAAACAGGGGAGGCTACACCTTC. Its translation: CASSANRGGYTF.

V is TRBV19 and J is TRBJ2-3; TRBD1 aligns across 7 bases. The CDR3 covers 16 residues. Germline-derived CDR1 and CDR2 are LNHDA and SQIVND (reference sequence). With 5 bases clipped from V and 1 base from J, the junction kept 9 bases outside the gene matches. This CDR3 is CASSYRGGSGTDTQYF. The CDR3 DNA follows: TGTGCCAGTAGTTATCGAGGGGGCAGTGGCACAGATACGCAGTATTTT.

The chain joins TRBV29-1 to TRBJ1-1, with D possibly being TRBD1 (6 bases). CDR1 and CDR2 from the germline V gene are SQVTM and ANQGSEA. Trimming took 3 bases from V and 4 from J, leaving 9 bases between them. The length of the CDR3 is 12 residues. The CDR3 spells CSVDGGPTEAFF. The CDR3 coding sequence is TGCAGCGTTGACGGGGGGCCCACTGAAGCTTTCTTT.

In regard to this clone: Other DNA sequences in this specimen translate into the identical CDR3. The chain recombines TRBV6-2 or TRBV6-3 with TRBJ2-5; D remains ambiguous. Trimming removed 0 bases at V and 4 bases at J, with 3 bases between. Germline lookup yields CDR1 MNHEY and CDR2 SVGEGT. This CDR3 is built from 12 residues. The CDR3 nucleotides are TGTGCCAGCAGTTACTCGAGAGAGACCCAGTACTTC. It yields the protein CASSYSRETQYF.

V gene TRBV11-2 combines with J gene TRBJ2-1; 7 nucleotides align to TRBD1. The CDR3 is 15 residues long. In germline, CDR1 is SGHAT, CDR2 FQNNGV. The trim removed 5 bases at V and 6 bases at J, leaving 10 bases unmatched. The CDR3 loop reads CASSPRTGDANEQFF. As DNA, the CDR3 is TGTGCCAGCAGCCCTCGGACAGGCGACGCCAATGAGCAGTTCTTC.